These 10 T cell receptor beta chains were sequenced from one sample in a study of T-cell memory formation after mild COVID-19. MiXCR, applied by TCRdb to the 5' RACE reads, yields one record per CDR3 protein. The sample contains about 270,000 distinct CDR3 sequences, about a sixth of which appear only once. Material for sequencing was PBMCs or a T cell subset sorted from them (not recorded which). Source of these receptors: a man aged 18 to 30 who had mild COVID-19 (a few samples of this study predate the infection). Cell type and time point are not known.

This chain links TRBV12-3 or TRBV12-4 with TRBJ1-6; possible D gene TRBD1, 6 bases. This CDR3 region has 12 residues. In DNA, the CDR3 is TGTGCTACACAGGGTTATAATTCACCCCTCCACTTT. Its translation: CATQGYNSPLHF.

There are a few counts of this clonotype. The rearrangement joins TRBV6-2 or TRBV6-3 to TRBJ2-4; D gene ambiguous. CDR1 is MNHEY, CDR2 SVGEGT, per germline. The ends were cut back, 3 bases at V and 8 bases at J, with 14 bases in the middle. The CDR3 loop spans 14 amino acids. CDR3 sequence (DNA): TGTGCCAGCAGTTATGACTCCCCAGGTTACATTCAGTACTTC. Its protein is CASSYDSPGYIQYF.

This clonotype was detected only once. The chain combines TRBV6-6 with TRBJ1-2; 9 bases align to TRBD1. Germline V gene data show CDR1 as MNHNY and CDR2 as SVGAGI (reference sequence). The V gene end was trimmed by 8 bases and the J gene end by 0 bases; junction bases not matched to a gene: 4. The CDR3 is made up of 14 amino acids. CDR3 amino acids: CASGQGRANYGYTF. The CDR3 bases are TGTGCCAGCGGACAGGGGCGAGCTAACTATGGCTACACCTTC.

In its sample, this clonotype was seen a few times. The rearrangement uses TRBV7-2 and TRBJ2-5, with D possibly called TRBD1 or TRBD2 (5 bases each). The germline V gene encodes CDR1 SGHTA and CDR2 FQGNSA. The CDR3 is 14 residues long. V lost 3 bases to trimming and J lost 1 base, with 9 bases between them. The CDR3 sequence: CASSFSGTQETQYF. DNA of the CDR3: TGTGCCAGCAGCTTTTCGGGGACCCAAGAGACCCAGTACTTC. The whole variable domain, remainder taken from reference TRBV7-2 and TRBJ2-5, is GAGVSQSPSNKVTEKGKDVELRCDPISGHTALYWYRQSLGQGLEFLIYFQGNSAPDKSGLPSDRFSAERTGGSVSTLTIQRTQQEDSAVYLCASSFSGTQETQYFGPGTRLLVL.

This clonotype was observed a handful of times. This sequence joins TRBV4-3 and TRBJ2-2, with D unresolved. The CDR3 runs to 20 residues. Looked up from germline, CDR1 is LGHNA and CDR2 is YSLEER. Trimming took 0 bases from V and 4 from J, leaving 24 bases between them. The CDR3: CASSQEVRDGWSHGTGELFF. The CDR3 nucleotides read TGCGCCAGCAGCCAAGAAGTTAGGGATGGCTGGAGTCACGGCACCGGGGAGCTGTTTTTT.

This clonotype has more than one count but fewer than ten. The V gene is TRBV13, the J gene TRBJ2-3, with 9 bases that match TRBD2. V dropped 2 bases and J dropped 2; count of bases not matched to a gene: 8. The germline CDR1 and CDR2 sequences are PRHDT and FYEKMQ (reference sequence). The CDR3 totals 17 residues. The CDR3 reads CASSLLSSGENTDTQYF. The CDR3 DNA is TGTGCCAGCAGCTTATTATCTAGCGGGGAGAACACAGATACGCAGTATTTT.

The chain joins TRBV12-3 or TRBV12-4 to TRBJ2-5, with TRBD1 identical over 9 bases. With 3 bases clipped from V and 1 base from J, the junction kept 3 bases outside the gene matches. The CDR3 contains 15 residues. CDR3 nucleotides: TGTGCCAGCAGTTTCGGGACAGGGACCCAAGAGACCCAGTACTTC. Translation gives CASSFGTGTQETQYF.

This clonotype was picked up many times. The junction and the germline gene differ at one end; a read error may be behind it. The chain couples TRBV27 to TRBJ2-4; 8 bases agree with TRBD1. The germline V gene encodes CDR1 MNHEY and CDR2 SMNVEV (reference sequence). The CDR3 is 15 amino acids. The CDR3 spells CASSRQRDRSNGPCF. The CDR3 region has the DNA TGTGCCAGCAGCCGACAAAGGGACAGGTCAAATGGTCCGTGCTTC.

This sequence joins TRBV20-1 and TRBJ2-3; the D call may be TRBD1 or TRBD2 (6 bases each). This CDR3 is 13 amino acids long. Between the trimmed V and J ends, which lost 3 bases and 5 bases, there was a span of 12 bases. The germline V gene has CDR1 DFQATT and CDR2 SNEGSKA (reference sequence). The CDR3 spells CSASSQGGDTQYF. The CDR3 DNA follows: TGCAGTGCTAGTTCACAGGGAGGAGATACGCAGTATTTT.

This sequence joins TRBV5-1 and TRBJ2-7; 7 bases match TRBD1. The CDR3 is 18 residues long. After removal of 5 bases from V and 0 bases from J, the junction contained 17 bases not matched to a gene. CDR1 SGHRS and CDR2 YFSETQ come from the germline V gene. CDR3 DNA sequence: TGCGCCAGCAGTGGGGGCCGGTCTTGGGACAGTTCCTCCTACGAGCAGTACTTC. Encoded protein: CASSGGRSWDSSSYEQYF. Full variable domain (remainder filled in from reference TRBV5-1 and TRBJ2-7): KAGVTQTPRYLIKTRGQQVTLSCSPISGHRSVSWYQQTPGQGLQFLFEYFSETQRNKGNFPGRFSGRQFSNSRSEMNVSTLELGDSALYLCASSGGRSWDSSSYEQYFGPGTRLTVT.